This T cell receptor (beta chain) was identified during a study of beta chain features in type 1 diabetes. Study results and caveats: People with Type 1 diabetes carried modestly yet significantly shorter TCRB CDR3s in all four CD4+ subsets.

As concerns this clone: Its specificity is unknown.

TCRB transcripts that were expressed got sequenced, as all of the isolated RNA had been reverse transcribed. TCRdb's copy holds only in-frame clones and misses some; the assay was immunoSEQ multiplex PCR. The sample has about 930,000 clones; 15% to 20% are singletons. The sequencing sample was made of naive CD4+ T cells from blood. The TCR comes from a woman in her late teens or twenties in good health.

For the CDR3, the DNA is TGTGCCAGCAGTTTATTCCTTGACTCTCCGTCACACAATGAGCAGTTCTTC. The encoded protein is CASSLFLDSPSHNEQFF. The gene calls are TRBV27 and TRBJ2-1; D call uncertain. This CDR3 has 17 amino acids. V lost 1 base, J lost 5 bases, and 18 bases lay in between. Germline V gene sequence: CDR1 MNHEY, CDR2 SMNVEV (reference sequence).